This T cell receptor (beta chain) is from a study of identical twins. TCRdb re-called the 5' RACE reads through MiXCR, storing one row per CDR3 protein. Of roughly 470,000 distinct CDR3 sequences listed, roughly an eighth are singletons. The CDR3 runs 14 residues. V gave up 4 bases and J gave up 13 bases, with 17 bases separating them. Germline V gene sequence: CDR1 SEHNR, CDR2 FQNEAQ (reference sequence). The same sample was also studied in work on yellow fever vaccine responses in identical twins.

Sample: CD4+ T cells sorted from blood. This rearrangement joins TRBV7-9 to TRBJ1-6; possible D gene TRBD1, 6 bases. The TCR originated in a woman between 18 and 30 years old in good health. The CDR3 region has the DNA TGTGCCAGCAGCTCCGGATCAGGGGTTTCTCCCCTCCACTTT. It is translated as CASSSGSGVSPLHF.